This T cell receptor beta chain was identified in a study of blood T cell repertoires in COVID-19. Study-wide context: Acute-phase and convalescent COVID-19 samples originated in the United States, Italy and Spain.

Per the study methods: It was from reference gene primer amplification that nucleated cell counts were estimated. The data were produced by immunoSEQ multiplex PCR, yet TCRdb's version contains in-frame clones alone and is incomplete. That table gives V, J and clone size, and the DNA gave D and trimming. This table has some 120,000 clones, approximately 92% appearing once. This CDR3 is 18 amino acids long. J gave up 2 bases and V 4 bases, and 8 bases lay outside the gene matches. In germline, CDR1 is SGHVS, CDR2 FQNEAQ. Sequencing was performed on peripheral blood. V is TRBV7-8 and J is TRBJ2-2, with TRBD2 matching 12 bases. The clonotype was recovered from a man between 65 and 85 years old with active or convalescent COVID-19. The CDR3 bases are TGTGCCAGCAGCTCTAGACTAGCGGGAGAAGCCAACACCGGGGAGCTGTTTTTT. This codes for CASSSRLAGEANTGELFF.